These 21 T cell receptor beta chains were sequenced from one sample in a study of long-term antiretroviral therapy in people with HIV. With survey level as its setting, the immunoSEQ assay was v3.0. Sequenced by immunoSEQ multiplex PCR; TCRdb stores in-frame clones only, minus some. Seen here are more than 35,000 clones, less than 90% observed once, and the top ten hold around 4.2%. The sample here was unsorted PBMCs, taken just before starting antiretroviral therapy. Receptor source: a woman aged 18-35 years with HIV.

This sequence joins TRBV5-1 and TRBJ2-5; D not resolved. CDR1 and CDR2 from the germline V gene are SGHRS and YFSETQ. The CDR3 contains 16 residues. Trimming took off 2 bases at V and 5 bases at J, with 19 bases between the two ends. The CDR3 nucleotides read TGCGCCAGCAGCTTTGGGCTTAAGCTTGAAGGGGAGACCCAGTACTTC. As protein: CASSFGLKLEGETQYF.

CDR3 loop: CASSGTGVHEQYF. CDR3 coding DNA: TGCGCCAGCAGCGGGACAGGGGTACACGAGCAGTACTTC. The chain has TRBV4-3 and TRBJ2-7, with 10 bases identical to TRBD1. There are 13 residues in the CDR3. Germline V gene lookup returns CDR1 LGHNA and CDR2 YSLEER. The trim removed 5 bases at V and 5 bases at J, leaving 3 bases unmatched.

This chain uses TRBV15 with TRBJ1-1, with TRBD1 matching over 8 bases. The CDR3 runs to 14 residues. Trimming at V came to 5 bases and at J to 6 bases, leaving 8 bases not matched to a gene. Germline V gives CDR1 LNHNV, CDR2 YYDKDF (reference sequence). As DNA, the CDR3 is TGTGCCACCAGCCGGACAGGGAGCATAGCTGAAGCTTTCTTT. Amino acid sequence: CATSRTGSIAEAFF. The entire variable domain, with the rest obtained from reference TRBV15 and TRBJ1-1, is as follows: DAMVIQNPRYQVTQFGKPVTLSCSQTLNHNVMYWYQQKSSQAPKLLFHYYDKDFNNEADTPDNFQSRRPNTSFCFLDIRSPGLGDTAMYLCATSRTGSIAEAFFGQGTRLTVV.

The chain has TRBV4-3 and TRBJ2-7; D is perhaps TRBD2 (6 bases). Germline V gene data show CDR1 as LGHNA and CDR2 as YSLEER. Trimming pared 0 bases from V and 6 bases from J, leaving 15 bases between. The CDR3 is made up of 15 amino acids. The CDR3 reads CASSQDGGLALEQYF. The CDR3 DNA reads TGCGCCAGCAGCCAAGATGGGGGACTGGCTCTCGAGCAGTACTTC.

This rearrangement joins TRBV2 to TRBJ2-4; TRBD1 matches at 9 bases. Germline CDR1 is SNHLY and CDR2 is FYNNEI. The CDR3 is made up of 15 amino acids. After removal of 7 bases from V and 0 bases from J, the junction contained 4 bases not matched to a gene. The CDR3 DNA is TGTGCCAGCATGATGGACAGGGGAGCCAAAAACATTCAGTACTTC. Protein: CASMMDRGAKNIQYF.

The V call is TRBV28, the J call TRBJ1-5; D unclear. V was cut by 2 bases and J by 4 bases, with 9 bases left in between. CDR1 is MDHEN, CDR2 SYDVKM, per germline. The CDR3 covers 14 residues. The CDR3 reads CASSLDTLNQPQHF. DNA of the CDR3: TGTGCCAGCAGTTTAGATACCCTAAATCAGCCCCAGCATTTT.

The chain links TRBV7-3 to TRBJ1-5; D possibly corresponds to TRBD1 (5 bases). Per the germline V gene, CDR1 is SGHTA and CDR2 is FQGTGA. Trimming pared 5 bases from V and 4 bases from J, leaving 12 bases between. The length of the CDR3 is 14 residues. The CDR3 protein is CASSPSGGNQPQHF. In nucleotides, the CDR3 is TGTGCCAGCAGCCCCTCGGGGGGGAATCAGCCCCAGCATTTT.

CDR3 DNA: TGTGCCAGCAGCTTAGGGCTAGCGGGACCCCCTGATGAGCAGTTCTTC. Residues: CASSLGLAGPPDEQFF. This sequence joins TRBV11-2 and TRBJ2-1, with 9 bases fitting TRBD2. V dropped 1 base and J dropped 8; count of bases not matched to a gene: 9. The CDR3 sequence is 16 residues long. Germline loops: CDR1 SGHAT, CDR2 FQNNGV.

V is TRBV6-6 and J is TRBJ1-2; D not certain. This CDR3 has 13 residues. V lost 6 bases, J lost 0 bases, and 8 bases lay in between. Germline CDR1 is MNHNY and CDR2 is SVGAGI (reference sequence). CDR3 DNA: TGTGCCAGCAGGCGTCAGCCTAACTATGGCTACACCTTC. Translated, it gives CASRRQPNYGYTF.

This clone was detected a few times. The rearrangement links TRBV2 to TRBJ1-5; no definite D call. With 1 base removed from V and 4 bases from J, the gap between germline ends came to 5 bases. Per the germline V gene, CDR1 is SNHLY and CDR2 is FYNNEI. The CDR3 is made up of 13 amino acids. The CDR3 DNA reads TGTGCCAGCAGTGAAGAGGCTAATCAGCCCCAGCATTTT. It specifies CASSEEANQPQHF.

The chain links TRBV27 to TRBJ2-1; D gene unclear. Germline V gene data show CDR1 as MNHEY and CDR2 as SMNVEV (reference sequence). V lost 0 bases and J lost 4, with 7 bases in between. CDR3 size: 14 residues. The CDR3 sequence is CASSLSMSYNEQFF. The DNA of the CDR3 is TGTGCCAGCAGTTTATCGATGTCTTACAATGAGCAGTTCTTC.

The CDR3 DNA reads TGTGCCAGCAGTGGGTTTCCAGATAGCAATCAGCCCCAGCATTTT. Protein sequence: CASSGFPDSNQPQHF. This chain links TRBV6-6 with TRBJ1-5; no firm D call. The CDR3 sequence is 15 residues long. Per the germline V gene, CDR1 is MNHNY and CDR2 is SVGAGI (reference sequence). Trimming took 5 bases from V and 0 from J, leaving 11 bases between them.

The chain combines TRBV7-2 with TRBJ2-5; D could derive from TRBD1 or TRBD2 (5 bases each). Germline loops: CDR1 SGHTA, CDR2 FQGNSA. CDR3 length: 14 amino acids. V was pared by 6 bases and J by 3 bases, with 14 bases between. CDR3 DNA sequence: TGTGCCAGCAGTGTTGGGGGTAGAGAAGAGACCCAGTACTTC. Amino acid sequence: CASSVGGREETQYF.

This clone was observed a handful of times. The J gene is TRBJ2-2, the V gene TRBV9, with TRBD2 identical over 8 bases. Per germline, CDR1 SGDLS and CDR2 YYNGEE. The CDR3 runs 15 residues. V lost 2 bases, J lost 0 bases, and 0 bases stayed unmatched. CDR3 coding DNA: TGTGCCAGCAGCGTGGGACTAGCGAACACCGGGGAGCTGTTTTTT. Translating gives CASSVGLANTGELFF. The complete variable domain, with remaining parts taken from reference TRBV9 and TRBJ2-2, reads DSGVTQTPKHLITATGQRVTLRCSPRSGDLSVYWYQQSLDQGLQFLIQYYNGEERAKGNILERFSAQQFPDLHSELNLSSLELGDSALYFCASSVGLANTGELFFGEGSRLTVL.

This clone was detected once. The chain recombines TRBV7-3 with TRBJ2-1, with 10 bases identical to TRBD1. V shed 5 bases and J 5 bases; nucleotides not matched to a gene: 9. Germline V lookup: CDR1 SGHTA, CDR2 FQGTGA. The CDR3 runs to 16 residues. The CDR3 sequence is CASSLGGTGADNEQFF. CDR3 nucleotide sequence: TGTGCCAGCAGCCTTGGTGGGACAGGGGCCGACAATGAGCAGTTCTTC.

This sequence joins TRBV28 and TRBJ2-7; 10 bases agree with TRBD1. V was pared by 6 bases and J by 2 bases, with 1 base of the junction left unmatched. The CDR3 runs to 13 residues. In germline, CDR1 is MDHEN, CDR2 SYDVKM. In DNA form, the CDR3 reads TGTGCCAGCAGCGGGACAGGGGCCTACGAGCAGTACTTC. This sequence encodes CASSGTGAYEQYF.

The chain combines TRBV15 with TRBJ1-4; no definite D call. This CDR3 spans 12 amino acids. CDR1 is LNHNV and CDR2 is YYDKDF in the germline V gene (reference sequence). Trimming stripped 3 bases from V and 8 bases from J, with 7 bases between. This CDR3 reads CATSSLKEKLFF. CDR3 in DNA: TGTGCCACCAGCAGCTTGAAAGAAAAACTGTTTTTT.

The chain uses TRBV7-2 and TRBJ2-7, with 9 bases aligning to TRBD2. Trimming at V came to 3 bases and at J to 4 bases, leaving 7 bases not matched to a gene. Germline V gene data show CDR1 as SGHTA and CDR2 as FQGNSA. This CDR3 is 15 amino acids long. The CDR3, as DNA: TGTGCCAGCAGCTTGTTGGGGACTAGCAAATACGAGCAGTACTTC. It encodes CASSLLGTSKYEQYF.

The genes are TRBV5-4 and TRBJ2-1, with D possibly being TRBD2 (6 bases). V was clipped by 7 bases and J by 7 bases, with 18 bases between them. The CDR3 totals 14 residues. The germline CDR1 and CDR2 sequences are SGHNT and YYREEE (reference sequence). CDR3: CASGPVEAGNEQFF. CDR3 DNA sequence: TGTGCCAGCGGCCCCGTAGAGGCGGGAAATGAGCAGTTCTTC.

The chain employs TRBV11-2 and TRBJ2-3; 9 bases map to TRBD1. Germline CDR1 is SGHAT and CDR2 is FQNNGV. V dropped 1 base and J dropped 1; count of bases not matched to a gene: 0. This CDR3 contains 15 residues. The CDR3 loop is CASSLGTGGTDTQYF. The DNA for the CDR3 is TGTGCCAGCAGCTTAGGGACAGGGGGCACAGATACGCAGTATTTT.

The J gene is TRBJ2-4, the V gene TRBV15; D is undetermined. The germline V gene has CDR1 LNHNV and CDR2 YYDKDF (reference sequence). This CDR3 contains 17 residues. V dropped 1 base and J dropped 0 bases, with 13 bases sitting between them. Here the CDR3 DNA reads TGTGCCACCAGCAGAGTTCCGAGAATCCTAGCCAAAAACATTCAGTACTTC. Translating gives CATSRVPRILAKNIQYF. The variable domain in full, completed from reference TRBV15 and TRBJ2-4, reads DAMVIQNPRYQVTQFGKPVTLSCSQTLNHNVMYWYQQKSSQAPKLLFHYYDKDFNNEADTPDNFQSRRPNTSFCFLDIRSPGLGDTAMYLCATSRVPRILAKNIQYFGAGTRLSVL.